The 7 T cell receptor beta chains given below trace back to one sample, sequenced in a study of blood T cell repertoires in COVID-19. The method was immunoSEQ multiplex PCR; TCRdb's version includes in-frame clones alone and lacks a portion of them. The table records roughly 410,000 clones, about 89% of them present only once. Sample: peripheral blood. These receptors all come from a woman between 40 and 55 years old with COVID-19, enrolled during active disease.

This clone was seen a few times. The junction departs from the called germline gene at one end, perhaps through a read error. The chain recombines TRBV5-6 with TRBJ2-4; TRBD1 matches 9 bases. Germline values: CDR1 SGHDT, CDR2 YYEEEE. This CDR3 is built from 14 residues. CDR3 DNA sequence: TGTGCCAGCAGCTTGGATCCCCGGGACAGGGTTTGGAACTTC. Translation: CASSLDPRDRVWNF.

The chain carries TRBV4-2 and TRBJ1-4, with D maybe TRBD1 (5 bases). The CDR3 extends over 14 amino acids. V was shortened by 4 bases and J by 7 bases, with 13 bases between the two germline ends. Germline-derived CDR1 and CDR2 are LGHNA and YNFKEQ. The CDR3 DNA is TGTGCCAGCAGCCTGGCAGGGCAAAGTGAAAAACTGTTTTTT. Translating it yields CASSLAGQSEKLFF.

Concerning this clone itself: Distinct nucleotide sequences in the sample also encode this CDR3. The J gene is TRBJ2-7, the V gene TRBV28; tentative D call: TRBD1 (5 bases). This CDR3 is 13 amino acids long. Germline lookup yields CDR1 MDHEN and CDR2 SYDVKM. Trimming stripped 2 bases from V and 1 base from J, with 6 bases between. The CDR3 region is CASSLAGSYEQYF. For the CDR3, the DNA is TGTGCCAGCAGTTTAGCAGGGTCCTACGAGCAGTACTTC.

This clone was recorded only once. The chain recombines TRBV19 with TRBJ1-5; D remains ambiguous. CDR1 and CDR2 from the germline V gene are LNHDA and SQIVND (reference sequence). This CDR3 region has 13 residues. Deletions cut 5 bases from V and 6 bases from J, with 11 bases between. CDR3 amino acids: CASSSRISQPQHF. The CDR3 nucleotides read TGTGCCAGTAGTTCCAGGATTAGTCAGCCCCAGCATTTT.

Only one count was recorded for this clone. The V and J genes are TRBV11-2 and TRBJ2-1; D may be TRBD2 (6 bases). The CDR3 is 13 residues long. Between the trimmed V and J ends, which lost 5 bases and 6 bases, there was a span of 11 bases. Germline V gene data show CDR1 as SGHAT and CDR2 as FQNNGV. The CDR3: CASSLGLINEQFF. The CDR3 coding sequence is TGTGCCAGCAGCCTAGGACTAATCAATGAGCAGTTCTTC.

V gene TRBV4-1 combines with J gene TRBJ2-3; possible D gene TRBD2, 6 bases. Between the trimmed V and J ends, which lost 2 bases and 1 base, there was a span of 7 bases. The CDR3 consists of 14 residues. In germline, CDR1 is MGHRA, CDR2 YSYEKL. For the CDR3, the DNA is TGCGCCAGCAGCCAACAGCGGGGCACAGATACGCAGTATTTT. It codes for CASSQQRGTDTQYF.

The rearrangement joins TRBV5-1 to TRBJ1-2; TRBD1 matches 9 bases. Germline lookup yields CDR1 SGHRS and CDR2 YFSETQ. CDR3 length: 16 amino acids. V shed 0 bases, J shed 3 bases, and the junction held 6 bases outside the gene matches. In DNA form, the CDR3 reads TGCGCCAGCAGCTTGGGGATGGGACAGGGAGACTATGGCTACACCTTC. Translating it yields CASSLGMGQGDYGYTF.